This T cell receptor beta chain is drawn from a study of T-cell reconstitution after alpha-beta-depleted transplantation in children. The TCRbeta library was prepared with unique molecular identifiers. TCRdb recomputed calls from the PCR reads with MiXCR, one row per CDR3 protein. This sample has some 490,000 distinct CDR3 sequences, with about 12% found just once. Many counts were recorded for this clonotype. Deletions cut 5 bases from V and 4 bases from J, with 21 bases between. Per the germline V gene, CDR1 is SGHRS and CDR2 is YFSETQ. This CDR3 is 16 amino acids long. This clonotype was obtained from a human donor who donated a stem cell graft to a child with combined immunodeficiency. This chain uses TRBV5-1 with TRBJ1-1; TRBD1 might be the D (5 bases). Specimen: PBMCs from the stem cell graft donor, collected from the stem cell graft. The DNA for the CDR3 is TGCGCCAGCAGTCTCGCGGGGGGAGATTTGGGCACTGAAGCTTTCTTT. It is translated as CASSLAGGDLGTEAFF.